These 14 T cell receptor beta chains share one sample of origin, sequenced in a study of shared clonotypes between healthy human individuals (dated by TCRdb to between 2020 and 2021). Libraries came from the immunoSEQ multiplex PCR assay. TCRdb obtained this table from immuneACCESS and retained in-frame rearrangements with V and J assigned. These tables miss some clones; where compared with another copy, unresolved V genes account for less than half of the shortfall, and the remainder is unexplained. Recorded for this sample are over a million clones; roughly 97% of them occurred a single time. Over 1% of the sample comes from the top ten. Sequencing was done on a sample of naive CD4+ T cells sorted from blood. The sample's cell subset or site label, decoded: CD45RA+ positively selected. These receptors all stem from a man aged 25 to 40 in good health.

This chain links TRBV28 with TRBJ2-7; 10 bases map to TRBD2. This CDR3 is built from 20 residues. Trimming cost V 1 base and J 0 bases; bases outside gene matches: 15. Germline V gene lookup returns CDR1 MDHEN and CDR2 SYDVKM. The CDR3 spells CASSLSKESSGRIFSYEQYF. The CDR3 DNA is TGTGCCAGCAGTTTATCTAAGGAATCTAGCGGGAGAATTTTCTCCTACGAGCAGTACTTC.

The chain has TRBV7-6 and TRBJ1-5, with D possibly TRBD1 on 6 matching bases. V was cut by 3 bases and J by 0 bases, with 15 bases left in between. The germline V gene encodes CDR1 SGHVS and CDR2 FNYEAQ. The CDR3 sequence is 17 residues long. The CDR3 protein is CASSLGSGQYSNQPQHF. The CDR3, as DNA: TGTGCCAGCAGCTTGGGCTCCGGACAGTATAGCAATCAGCCCCAGCATTTT.

The rearrangement uses TRBV9 and TRBJ2-3, with 10 bases aligning to TRBD2. Germline V CDR1 and CDR2: SGDLS, YYNGEE. The CDR3 extends over 16 amino acids. V lost 4 bases to trimming and J lost 0 bases; unmatched junction nucleotides: 5. The CDR3 region is CASSKLAGISTDTQYF. CDR3 sequence (DNA): TGTGCCAGCAGCAAACTAGCGGGGATTAGCACAGATACGCAGTATTTT.

The CDR3 DNA follows: TGCGCCAGCAGCTTGGAGGGACGGATTGAAAAACTGTTTTTT. Translation gives CASSLEGRIEKLFF. The V gene is TRBV5-1, the J gene TRBJ1-4, with D maybe TRBD1 (5 bases). Trimming took off 0 bases at V and 7 bases at J, with 10 bases between the two ends. Per germline, CDR1 SGHRS and CDR2 YFSETQ. This CDR3 is 14 amino acids long.

The rearrangement joins TRBV30 to TRBJ2-7, with a tentative D call TRBD2 (6 bases). Germline CDR1 GTSNPN, CDR2 SVGIG (reference sequence). Trimming removed 0 bases at V and 9 bases at J, with 15 bases between. The CDR3 covers 13 residues. The CDR3 loop reads CAWSVTGLKGQYF. CDR3 coding DNA: TGTGCCTGGAGTGTAACAGGACTAAAAGGGCAGTACTTC.

The V call is TRBV14, the J call TRBJ2-1; D unclear. The CDR3 sequence is 13 residues long. The germline V gene has CDR1 SGHDN and CDR2 FVKESK. Trimming pared 3 bases from V and 7 bases from J, leaving 10 bases between. The CDR3 region has the DNA TGTGCCAGCAGCCAGTTGAGTGCAAATGAGCAGTTCTTC. It encodes CASSQLSANEQFF.

This chain joins TRBV6-1 and TRBJ2-7; no clear D gene. V lost 6 bases and J lost 0, with 6 bases in between. CDR1 and CDR2 (germline): MNHNS, SASEGT. This CDR3 contains 12 residues. The CDR3 bases are TGTGCCAGCAGCCTTTTCTCCTACGAGCAGTACTTC. Its translation: CASSLFSYEQYF.

The V and J genes are TRBV6-1 and TRBJ2-4, with D uncertain. CDR1 is MNHNS, CDR2 SASEGT, per germline. The CDR3 has 12 amino acids. Trimming shortened V by 3 bases and J by 15 bases, and 15 bases separated the two germline ends. This CDR3 reads CASSDYPSWSYF. In DNA form, the CDR3 reads TGTGCCAGCAGTGATTATCCATCGTGGTCGTACTTC.

The chain combines TRBV15 with TRBJ1-5; no reliable D call. The germline V gene encodes CDR1 LNHNV and CDR2 YYDKDF (reference sequence). V lost 0 bases to trimming and J lost 4 bases, with 13 bases between them. This CDR3 contains 16 residues. DNA of the CDR3: TGTGCCACCAGCAGAGATAGGATGGCAGCTAATCAGCCCCAGCATTTT. Protein product: CATSRDRMAANQPQHF.

The chain joins TRBV2 to TRBJ1-2; TRBD1 agrees at 9 bases. This CDR3 has 12 amino acids. Germline-derived CDR1 and CDR2 are SNHLY and FYNNEI. V lost 6 bases and J lost 7; bases outside the gene matches: 3. CDR3 DNA sequence: TGTGCCAGCAGGACAGGGGGGCCTGGCTACACCTTC. Translated: CASRTGGPGYTF.

J is TRBJ1-5 and V is TRBV27, with a possible D match to TRBD1 (6 bases). The CDR3 has 17 amino acids. The ends were cut back, 5 bases at V and 2 bases at J, with 19 bases in the middle. Germline loops: CDR1 MNHEY, CDR2 SMNVEV (reference sequence). CDR3 coding DNA: TGTGCCAGCAGTCCGGACAGTAGGAATTATGGCAATCAGCCCCAGCATTTT. Its translation: CASSPDSRNYGNQPQHF.

The chain has TRBV7-2 and TRBJ2-3, with a weak D call TRBD2 (5 bases). Germline-derived CDR1 and CDR2 are SGHTA and FQGNSA. Trimming took 5 bases from V and 7 from J, leaving 10 bases between them. CDR3 size: 12 residues. CDR3 sequence reads: CASSQPGNTQYF. The CDR3 DNA is TGTGCCAGCAGCCAACCGGGAAATACGCAGTATTTT.

As for this clone: Other nucleotide sequences in the sample specify the same CDR3. V usage is TRBV9 and J usage is TRBJ2-5; the D gene is possibly TRBD2 (5 bases). The CDR3 sequence is 13 residues long. Germline V lookup: CDR1 SGDLS, CDR2 YYNGEE. V dropped 4 bases and J dropped 3 bases, with 10 bases sitting between them. The CDR3 sequence: CASSRTAEETQYF. The CDR3 DNA follows: TGTGCCAGCAGCCGGACTGCCGAAGAGACCCAGTACTTC.

The chain joins TRBV5-8 to TRBJ2-7, with TRBD1 as a possible D gene (6 bases). CDR3 length: 12 amino acids. V was trimmed by 4 bases and J by 6 bases, leaving 11 bases between them. CDR1 is SGHTS, CDR2 YDEGEE, per germline. This chain's CDR3 is CASSRAGVEQYF. In DNA form, the CDR3 reads TGTGCCAGCAGCAGAGCAGGGGTCGAGCAGTACTTC.